Each of the 18 T cell receptor beta chains below was sequenced from the same sample in a study of blood T cell repertoires in COVID-19. The table came from immunoSEQ multiplex PCR; TCRdb's copy has only in-frame clones and leaves some out. Of some 150,000 clones detected, more than 65% appear once; the ten largest clones hold 3.5% to 4.5%. What was sequenced was peripheral blood. All receptors come from an older woman with acute or convalescent COVID-19.

The count of this clone is one. The CDR3 protein is CAWSLGTGLNEQYF. The DNA for the CDR3 is TGTGCCTGGAGTCTCGGGACAGGGCTCAACGAGCAGTACTTC. This chain uses TRBV30 with TRBJ2-7; the match to TRBD1 covers 9 bases. The germline V gene has CDR1 GTSNPN and CDR2 SVGIG (reference sequence). This CDR3 is built from 14 residues. Trimming took 2 bases from V and 5 from J; bases not matched to a gene: 7.

The gene calls are TRBV13 and TRBJ2-2; 7 bases agree with TRBD2. The germline gives CDR1 PRHDT, CDR2 FYEKMQ (reference sequence). The trim removed 10 bases at V and 1 base at J, leaving 6 bases unmatched. This CDR3 is 14 amino acids long. In nucleotides, the CDR3 is TGTGCCACCTCAGCGGGGAAGAACACCGGGGAGCTGTTTTTT. It encodes CATSAGKNTGELFF.

This clone was recorded a few times. The CDR3 bases are TGTGCCAGCAGCCCTTCGCTGGAGAATGAGCAGTTCTTC. Amino acid sequence: CASSPSLENEQFF. The chain employs TRBV3-1 (or the pseudogene TRBV3-2) and TRBJ2-1; D gene uncertain. Germline CDR1 is LGHDT and CDR2 is YNNKEL (reference sequence). V was trimmed by 4 bases and J by 7 bases, leaving 11 bases between them. The CDR3 sequence is 13 residues long.

The chain combines TRBV6-5 with TRBJ1-3; D not resolved. CDR1 is MNHEY, CDR2 SVGAGI, per germline. The CDR3 is 16 residues long. V was shortened by 2 bases and J by 0 bases, with 11 bases between the two germline ends. The CDR3 here is CASSYGSGHSGNTIYF. CDR3 DNA sequence: TGTGCCAGCAGTTACGGGTCAGGCCACTCTGGAAACACCATATATTTT.

The chain links TRBV28 to TRBJ2-5; 11 nucleotides line up with TRBD1. The germline V gene has CDR1 MDHEN and CDR2 SYDVKM. The CDR3 has 15 amino acids. The V and J ends lost 6 bases and 5 bases, in that order; junction bases with no gene match: 8. CDR3 coding DNA: TGTGCCAGCAGCAACGGACAGGGGGCTGTGGAGACCCAGTACTTC. Its protein product is CASSNGQGAVETQYF.

V usage is TRBV11-3 and J usage is TRBJ1-4, with D uncertain. Germline CDR1 SGHNT, CDR2 YENEEA. V lost 0 bases, J lost 14 bases, and 10 bases lay in between. This CDR3 comprises 12 residues. The CDR3 loop reads CASSLDVTRLFF. The DNA for the CDR3 is TGTGCCAGCAGCTTAGATGTCACTAGGCTGTTTTTT.

V usage is TRBV15 and J usage is TRBJ2-7, with 7 bases lining up with TRBD2. The V segment lost 5 bases and the J segment 5 bases; nucleotides outside the gene matches: 15. Germline CDR1 LNHNV, CDR2 YYDKDF (reference sequence). The CDR3 has 16 amino acids. CDR3 coding DNA: TGTGCCACCAGCTACGGGGGGAGAGGTTTATGGAACGAGCAGTACTTC. Its protein product is CATSYGGRGLWNEQYF.

This clone showed up just once. The rearrangement uses TRBV6-1 and TRBJ1-5; 7 nucleotides align to TRBD1. CDR3 length equals 15 residues. Germline CDR1 MNHNS, CDR2 SASEGT. Unmatched junction bases numbered 7, after V lost 3 bases and J lost 5 bases. CDR3: CASSDGDRADQPQHF. The CDR3 DNA reads TGTGCCAGCAGTGATGGAGACAGGGCGGATCAGCCCCAGCATTTT.

The chain joins TRBV7-9 to TRBJ1-2, with 9 bases fitting TRBD1. CDR3 length: 15 amino acids. CDR1 and CDR2 (germline): SEHNR, FQNEAQ (reference sequence). V was pared by 1 base and J by 4 bases, with 4 bases of the junction left unmatched. The CDR3 sequence: CASSLGTGEGYGYTF. CDR3 in DNA: TGTGCCAGCAGCTTAGGGACAGGGGAAGGCTATGGCTACACCTTC.

V and J are TRBV12-3 or TRBV12-4 and TRBJ1-2; D is ambiguous. The V and J ends lost 2 bases and 6 bases respectively, with 10 bases between them. The CDR3 is 13 amino acids. CDR3 in amino acids: CASSLFDIDGYTF. CDR3 nucleotides: TGTGCCAGCAGTTTATTTGACATCGATGGCTACACCTTC.

The sample holds a few counts of this clone. The chain links TRBV6-5 to TRBJ1-2; maybe TRBD1 (6 bases). V lost 6 bases, J lost 4 bases, and 9 bases lay in between. The CDR3 length is 12 residues. Germline V gives CDR1 MNHEY, CDR2 SVGAGI. Here the CDR3 reads CASRDSVYGYTF. CDR3 coding DNA: TGTGCCAGCAGGGACAGCGTCTATGGCTACACCTTC.

The chain employs TRBV10-3 and TRBJ2-2, with a tentative D call TRBD2 (5 bases). Trimming shortened V by 11 bases and J by 3 bases, and 13 bases separated the two germline ends. From germline, CDR1 is ENHRY and CDR2 SYGVKD. The CDR3 spans 13 residues. CDR3 bases: TGTGCCCTTCTCCTCGGGGACACCGGGGAGCTGTTTTTT. It yields the protein CALLLGDTGELFF.

J is TRBJ1-2 and V is TRBV12-3 or TRBV12-4; 8 bases are shared with TRBD1. The CDR3 is 12 residues long. The ends lost 5 bases at V and 8 bases at J; junction bases unmatched: 4. CDR3 nucleotides: TGTGCCAGCAGTCCGGGGACAGGCGGCTACACCTTC. It codes for CASSPGTGGYTF.

This clone appeared a single time. The chain combines TRBV11-2 with TRBJ1-3; 7 nucleotides line up with TRBD1. Unmatched junction bases numbered 9, after V lost 7 bases and J lost 0 bases. Germline loops: CDR1 SGHAT, CDR2 FQNNGV. The CDR3 runs to 16 residues. Written as DNA, the CDR3 is TGTGCCAGCACCATAACAGGGGCCCCCTCTGGAAACACCATATATTTT. Encoded protein: CASTITGAPSGNTIYF.

The rearrangement joins TRBV6-2 or TRBV6-3 to TRBJ2-7; TRBD2 agrees at 13 bases. This CDR3 is 16 amino acids long. Germline V gene data show CDR1 as MNHEY and CDR2 as SVGEGT. Losses at the gene ends were 5 bases for V and 0 bases for J; bases not matched to a gene: 4. In DNA form, the CDR3 reads TGTGCCAGCAGTGAGACTAGCGGGAGGTACTCCTACGAGCAGTACTTC. Translating gives CASSETSGRYSYEQYF.

The chain carries TRBV29-1 and TRBJ1-1; D may be TRBD1 (5 bases). This CDR3 is 13 amino acids long. In germline, CDR1 is SQVTM, CDR2 ANQGSEA. V was cut by 7 bases and J by 0 bases, with 12 bases left in between. The DNA of the CDR3 is TGCAGCGGCAAAGGACAAATGAACACTGAAGCTTTCTTT. Protein product: CSGKGQMNTEAFF. Combining the CDR3 with reference TRBV29-1 and TRBJ1-1 gives the whole variable domain SAVISQKPSRDICQRGTSLTIQCQVDSQVTMMFWYRQQPGQSLTLIATANQGSEATYESGFVIDKFPISRPNLTFSTLTVSNMSPEDSSIYLCSGKGQMNTEAFFGQGTRLTVV.

Here the CDR3 reads CASKSPGQGGEQYF. CDR3 sequence (DNA): TGTGCCAGCAAAAGCCCGGGACAGGGGGGCGAGCAGTACTTC. This chain links TRBV19 with TRBJ2-7; 11 bases match TRBD1. Trimming took 9 bases from V and 6 from J; bases not matched to a gene: 10. The CDR3 is 14 amino acids. Germline loops: CDR1 LNHDA, CDR2 SQIVND (reference sequence).

The chain links TRBV19 to TRBJ2-7, with TRBD2 identical over 10 bases. Germline V CDR1 and CDR2: LNHDA, SQIVND (reference sequence). Trimming at V came to 5 bases and at J to 2 bases, leaving 3 bases not matched to a gene. The CDR3 spans 14 residues. As DNA, the CDR3 is TGTGCCAGTAGTTTTAGCGGGAGGCCCTACGAGCAGTACTTC. This gives the protein CASSFSGRPYEQYF.